This TCR beta chain comes out of a study of shared clonotypes between healthy human individuals. The protocol was immunoSEQ multiplex PCR, while the TCRdb copy is restricted to in-frame clones and leaves out a portion. The repertoire consists of roughly 760,000 clones, with 74% occurring once and the leading ten covering over 1.5%. The CDR3 consists of 16 residues. Germline V gives CDR1 SNHLY, CDR2 FYNNEI. V was clipped by 4 bases and J by 2 bases; unmatched bases: 8. The sequenced sample consisted of memory CD4+ T cells sorted from blood. Subset here: CD45RA-negative fraction. This receptor was obtained from a woman in her thirties in good health. The chain links TRBV2 to TRBJ2-3; 8 nucleotides align to TRBD2. This CDR3 is CASSGESGSFTDTQYF. DNA for the CDR3: TGTGCCAGCAGTGGTGAGAGCGGGAGTTTCACAGATACGCAGTATTTT.